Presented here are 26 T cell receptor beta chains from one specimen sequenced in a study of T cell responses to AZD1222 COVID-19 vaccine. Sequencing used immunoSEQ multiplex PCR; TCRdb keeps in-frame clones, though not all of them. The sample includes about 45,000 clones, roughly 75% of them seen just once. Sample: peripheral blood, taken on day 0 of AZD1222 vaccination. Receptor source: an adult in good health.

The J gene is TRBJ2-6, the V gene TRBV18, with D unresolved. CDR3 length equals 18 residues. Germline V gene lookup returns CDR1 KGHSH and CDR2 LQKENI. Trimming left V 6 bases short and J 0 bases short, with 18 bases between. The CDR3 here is CASSKLDFSPSGANVLTF. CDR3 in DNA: TGTGCCAGCTCCAAATTAGACTTTTCCCCCTCTGGGGCCAACGTCCTGACTTTC.

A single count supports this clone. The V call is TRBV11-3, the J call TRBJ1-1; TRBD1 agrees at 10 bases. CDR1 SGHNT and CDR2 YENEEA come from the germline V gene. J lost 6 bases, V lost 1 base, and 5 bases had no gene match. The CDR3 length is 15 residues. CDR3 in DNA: TGTGCCAGCAGCTTAGTACGGGACAGGGGCTCTGAAGCTTTCTTT. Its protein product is CASSLVRDRGSEAFF.

Here the CDR3 DNA reads TGTGCCAGCAGCTCGATCGGAGGGATCAATCAGCCCCAGCATTTT. Its protein product is CASSSIGGINQPQHF. The chain joins TRBV7-8 to TRBJ1-5; D gene unclear. The CDR3 loop spans 15 amino acids. Germline V gene data show CDR1 as SGHVS and CDR2 as FQNEAQ. V was trimmed by 4 bases and J by 3 bases, leaving 13 bases between them.

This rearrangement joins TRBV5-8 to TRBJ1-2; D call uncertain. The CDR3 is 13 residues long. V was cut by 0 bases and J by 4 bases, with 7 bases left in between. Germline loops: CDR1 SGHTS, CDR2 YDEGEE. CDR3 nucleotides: TGTGCCAGCAGCTTGGTGGCAGCCTATGGCTACACCTTC. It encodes CASSLVAAYGYTF.

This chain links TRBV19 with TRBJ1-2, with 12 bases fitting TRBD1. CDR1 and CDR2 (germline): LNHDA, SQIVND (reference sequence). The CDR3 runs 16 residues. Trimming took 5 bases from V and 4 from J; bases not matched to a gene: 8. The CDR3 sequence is CASSPTRDRGPYGYTF. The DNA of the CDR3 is TGTGCCAGTAGTCCTACCCGGGACAGGGGGCCCTATGGCTACACCTTC. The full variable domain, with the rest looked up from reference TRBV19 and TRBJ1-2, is DGGITQSPKYLFRKEGQNVTLSCEQNLNHDAMYWYRQDPGQGLRLIYYSQIVNDFQKGDIAEGYSVSREKKESFPLTVTSAQKNPTAFYLCASSPTRDRGPYGYTFGSGTRLTVV.

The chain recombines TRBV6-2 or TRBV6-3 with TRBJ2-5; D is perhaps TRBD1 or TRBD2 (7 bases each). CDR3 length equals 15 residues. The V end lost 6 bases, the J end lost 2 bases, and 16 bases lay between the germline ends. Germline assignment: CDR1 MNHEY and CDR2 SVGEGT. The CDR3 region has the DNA TGTGCCAGCAGCCCAGGGGGTAGCGGGCAAGAGACCCAGTACTTC. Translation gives CASSPGGSGQETQYF.

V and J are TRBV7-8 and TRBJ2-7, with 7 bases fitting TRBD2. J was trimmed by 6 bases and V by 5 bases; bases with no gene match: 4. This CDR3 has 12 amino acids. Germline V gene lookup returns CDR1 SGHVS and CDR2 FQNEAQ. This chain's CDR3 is CASSLPGGEQYF. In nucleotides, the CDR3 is TGTGCCAGCAGCCTCCCGGGGGGCGAGCAGTACTTC.

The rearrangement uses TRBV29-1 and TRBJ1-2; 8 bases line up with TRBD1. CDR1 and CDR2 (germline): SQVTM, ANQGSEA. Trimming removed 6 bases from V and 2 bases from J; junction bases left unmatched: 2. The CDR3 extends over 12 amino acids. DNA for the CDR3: TGCAGCGTGGGACAGGAAAACTATGGCTACACCTTC. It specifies CSVGQENYGYTF.

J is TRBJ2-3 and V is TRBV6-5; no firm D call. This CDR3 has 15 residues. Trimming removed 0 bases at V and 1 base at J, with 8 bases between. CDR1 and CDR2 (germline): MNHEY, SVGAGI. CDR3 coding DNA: TGTGCCAGCAGTTACTCGCTTGGGGGCACAGATACGCAGTATTTT. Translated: CASSYSLGGTDTQYF.

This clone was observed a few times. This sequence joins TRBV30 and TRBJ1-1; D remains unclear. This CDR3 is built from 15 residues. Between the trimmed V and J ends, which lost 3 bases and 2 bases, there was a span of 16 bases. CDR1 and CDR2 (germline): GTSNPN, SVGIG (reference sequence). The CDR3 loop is CAWRSRRHPNTEAFF. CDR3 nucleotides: TGTGCCTGGAGGTCGAGGAGGCATCCTAACACTGAAGCTTTCTTT.

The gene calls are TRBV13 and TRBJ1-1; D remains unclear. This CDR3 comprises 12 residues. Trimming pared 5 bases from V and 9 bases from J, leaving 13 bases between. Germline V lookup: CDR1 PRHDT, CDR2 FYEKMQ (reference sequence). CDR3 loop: CASSPNRGQAFF. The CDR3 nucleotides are TGTGCCAGCAGCCCAAACCGCGGTCAAGCTTTCTTT.

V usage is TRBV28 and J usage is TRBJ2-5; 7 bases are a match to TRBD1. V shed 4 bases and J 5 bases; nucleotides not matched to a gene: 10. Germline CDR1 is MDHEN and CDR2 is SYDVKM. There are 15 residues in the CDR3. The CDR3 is CASSSGQFTRETQYF. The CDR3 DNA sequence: TGTGCCAGCAGTTCGGGACAGTTTACTCGGGAGACCCAGTACTTC.

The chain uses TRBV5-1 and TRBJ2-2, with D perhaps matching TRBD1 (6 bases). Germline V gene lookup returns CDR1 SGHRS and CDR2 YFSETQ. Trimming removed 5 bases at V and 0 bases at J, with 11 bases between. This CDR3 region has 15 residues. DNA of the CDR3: TGCGCCAGCAGACCACAGGGCTCGAACACCGGGGAGCTGTTTTTT. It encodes CASRPQGSNTGELFF. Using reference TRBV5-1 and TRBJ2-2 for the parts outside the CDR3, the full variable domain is KAGVTQTPRYLIKTRGQQVTLSCSPISGHRSVSWYQQTPGQGLQFLFEYFSETQRNKGNFPGRFSGRQFSNSRSEMNVSTLELGDSALYLCASRPQGSNTGELFFGEGSRLTVL.

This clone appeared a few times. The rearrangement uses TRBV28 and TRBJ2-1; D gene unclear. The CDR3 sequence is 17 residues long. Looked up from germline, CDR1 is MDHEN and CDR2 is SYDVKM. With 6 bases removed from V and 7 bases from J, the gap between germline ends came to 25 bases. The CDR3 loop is CASSSMSSAITANEQFF. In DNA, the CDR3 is TGTGCCAGCAGCTCGATGTCGTCAGCTATTACGGCGAATGAGCAGTTCTTC.

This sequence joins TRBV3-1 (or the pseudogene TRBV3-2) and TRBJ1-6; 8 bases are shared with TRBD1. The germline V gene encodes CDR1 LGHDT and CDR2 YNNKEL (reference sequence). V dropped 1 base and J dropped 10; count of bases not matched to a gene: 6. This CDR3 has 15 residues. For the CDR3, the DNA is TGTGCCAGCAGCCAAGGTAGGACAGGGAACTCACCCCTCCACTTT. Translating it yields CASSQGRTGNSPLHF.

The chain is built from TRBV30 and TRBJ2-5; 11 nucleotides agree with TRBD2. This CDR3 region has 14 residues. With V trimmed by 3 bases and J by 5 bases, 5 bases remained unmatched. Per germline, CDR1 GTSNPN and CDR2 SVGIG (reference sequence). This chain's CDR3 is CAWSRLAGFETQYF. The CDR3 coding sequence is TGTGCCTGGAGCCGACTAGCGGGGTTTGAGACCCAGTACTTC.

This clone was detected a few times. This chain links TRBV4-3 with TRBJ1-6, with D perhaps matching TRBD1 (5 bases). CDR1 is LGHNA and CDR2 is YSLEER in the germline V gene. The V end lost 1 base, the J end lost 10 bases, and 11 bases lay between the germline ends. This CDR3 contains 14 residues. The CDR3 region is CASSQGRTLSPLHF. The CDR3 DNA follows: TGCGCCAGCAGCCAAGGACGGACACTCTCACCCCTCCACTTT.

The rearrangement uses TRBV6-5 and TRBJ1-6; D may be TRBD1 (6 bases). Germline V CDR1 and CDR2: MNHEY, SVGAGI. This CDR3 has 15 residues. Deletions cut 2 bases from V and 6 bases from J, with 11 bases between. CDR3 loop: CASSYLTGFNSPLHF. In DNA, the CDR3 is TGTGCCAGCAGTTACCTAACAGGGTTTAATTCACCCCTCCACTTT.

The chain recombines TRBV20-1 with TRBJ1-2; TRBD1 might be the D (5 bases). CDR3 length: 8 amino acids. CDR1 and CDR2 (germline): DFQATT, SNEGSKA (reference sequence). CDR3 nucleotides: TGCAGCCCAGGGGGCTACACCTTC. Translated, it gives CSPGGYTF.

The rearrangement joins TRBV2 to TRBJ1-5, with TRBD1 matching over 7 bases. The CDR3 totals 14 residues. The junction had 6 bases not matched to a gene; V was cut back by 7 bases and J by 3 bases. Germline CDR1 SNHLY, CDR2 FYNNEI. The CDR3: CASTFQGVNQPQHF. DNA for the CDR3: TGTGCCAGCACTTTTCAGGGGGTCAATCAGCCCCAGCATTTT.

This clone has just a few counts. CDR3 coding DNA: TGTGCCAGCATGCAGGGCGGCACTGAAGCTTTCTTT. Protein: CASMQGGTEAFF. The chain couples TRBV28 to TRBJ1-1, with a possible D match to TRBD1 (5 bases). Trimming pared 7 bases from V and 4 bases from J, leaving 10 bases between. This CDR3 comprises 12 residues. CDR1 and CDR2 (germline): MDHEN, SYDVKM.

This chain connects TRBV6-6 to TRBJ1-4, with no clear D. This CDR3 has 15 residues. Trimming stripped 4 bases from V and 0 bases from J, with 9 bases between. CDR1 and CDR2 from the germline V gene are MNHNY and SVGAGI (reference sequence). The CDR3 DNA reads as TGTGCCAGCAGTTCCTACCTTGCAACTAATGAAAAACTGTTTTTT. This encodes CASSSYLATNEKLFF.

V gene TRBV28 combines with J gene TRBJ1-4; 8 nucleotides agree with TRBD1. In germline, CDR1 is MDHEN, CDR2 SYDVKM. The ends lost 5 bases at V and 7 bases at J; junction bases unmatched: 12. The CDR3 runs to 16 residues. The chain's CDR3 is CASSVQTGTGLEKLFF. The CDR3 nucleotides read TGTGCCAGCAGTGTCCAAACCGGGACAGGACTTGAAAAACTGTTTTTT.

CDR3 loop: CATKQGDYGYTF. The CDR3 bases are TGTGCCACAAAACAGGGGGACTATGGCTACACCTTC. This rearrangement joins TRBV6-5 to TRBJ1-2; 8 bases fit TRBD1. The V and J ends lost 10 bases and 3 bases, in that order; junction bases with no gene match: 4. CDR1 is MNHEY and CDR2 is SVGAGI in the germline V gene. This CDR3 is 12 amino acids long.

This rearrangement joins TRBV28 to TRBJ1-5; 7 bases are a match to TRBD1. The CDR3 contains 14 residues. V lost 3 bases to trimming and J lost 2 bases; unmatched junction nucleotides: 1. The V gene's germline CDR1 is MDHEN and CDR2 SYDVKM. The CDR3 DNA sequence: TGTGCCAGCAGTTTGGGACAGCGCAATCAGCCCCAGCATTTT. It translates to CASSLGQRNQPQHF.

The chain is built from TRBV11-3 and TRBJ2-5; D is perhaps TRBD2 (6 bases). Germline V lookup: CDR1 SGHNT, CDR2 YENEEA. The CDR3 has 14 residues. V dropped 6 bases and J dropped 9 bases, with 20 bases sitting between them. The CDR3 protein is CASRPNPAPGAQYF. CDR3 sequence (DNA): TGTGCCAGCAGACCAAATCCGGCTCCGGGGGCCCAGTACTTC.